These 22 T cell receptor beta chains were sequenced from one sample in a study of siplizumab effects on memory and regulatory T cells. Sequencing was performed with immunoSEQ multiplex PCR; in TCRdb, only in-frame clones are kept and a portion is missing. The sample contains nearly 85,000 clones, approximately 95% of which appear only once. Sequencing was performed on CD8+ T cells sorted from blood. These receptor sequences come from a human donor in good health.

The chain couples TRBV19 to TRBJ1-1, with 9 bases fitting TRBD1. The CDR3 length is 17 residues. Germline trimming cut 5 bases from V and 0 bases from J; bases unmatched to any gene: 10. CDR1 is LNHDA and CDR2 is SQIVND in the germline V gene (reference sequence). The CDR3 here is CASSRTGGSPLNTEAFF. CDR3 bases: TGTGCCAGTAGTCGAACAGGGGGCTCTCCATTGAACACTGAAGCTTTCTTT.

The rearrangement links TRBV14 to TRBJ2-1, with D perhaps TRBD1 (5 bases). From germline, CDR1 is SGHDN and CDR2 FVKESK. The CDR3 loop spans 13 amino acids. V dropped 6 bases and J dropped 8 bases, with 14 bases sitting between them. CDR3 DNA sequence: TGTGCCAGCAGTCCATTTCAGGGCGATGAGCAGTTCTTC. Amino acid sequence: CASSPFQGDEQFF.

The V gene is TRBV7-8, the J gene TRBJ2-3, with 8 positions matching TRBD2. The CDR3 has 19 amino acids. J was trimmed by 1 base and V by 3 bases; bases with no gene match: 15. Per germline, CDR1 SGHVS and CDR2 FQNEAQ. In DNA, the CDR3 is TGTGCCAGCAGCTTTAGCGTGTGGTATAGCGGGATACGCACAGATACGCAGTATTTT. Protein product: CASSFSVWYSGIRTDTQYF.

The V call is TRBV29-1, the J call TRBJ2-3, with a weak D call TRBD1 (5 bases). V was pared by 1 base and J by 4 bases, with 15 bases between. Germline V gene data show CDR1 as SQVTM and CDR2 as ANQGSEA. The CDR3 is 15 amino acids. CDR3 region: CSVEGGTSPPDTQYF. Here the CDR3 DNA reads TGCAGCGTTGAAGGGGGCACCAGCCCACCAGATACGCAGTATTTT.

The chain employs TRBV5-5 and TRBJ2-7; 8 bases are a match to TRBD2. V trimming: 4 bases; J trimming: 5 bases; junction bases outside the gene matches: 11. CDR1 SGHKS and CDR2 YYEKEE come from the germline V gene (reference sequence). This CDR3 region has 15 residues. In DNA, the CDR3 is TGTGCCAGCAGCACTAGACTAGCGCTTTTTGACGAGCAGTACTTC. The encoded protein is CASSTRLALFDEQYF.

The chain has TRBV10-2 and TRBJ2-5, with D possibly being TRBD2 (6 bases). Germline values: CDR1 WSHSY, CDR2 SAAADI. Trimming cost V 1 base and J 5 bases, with 14 bases left between them. The CDR3 length is 15 residues. This CDR3 is CASSEYKGGTETQYF. For the CDR3, the DNA is TGCGCCAGCAGTGAGTACAAGGGCGGGACTGAGACCCAGTACTTC.

V is TRBV5-6 and J is TRBJ2-2; TRBD1 matches 9 bases. This CDR3 has 16 amino acids. Germline trimming cut 4 bases from V and 3 bases from J; bases unmatched to any gene: 7. Germline lookup yields CDR1 SGHDT and CDR2 YYEEEE. The CDR3 loop is CASSAAGTGYTGELFF. CDR3 nucleotides: TGTGCCAGCAGCGCCGCCGGGACAGGGTACACCGGGGAGCTGTTTTTT.

J is TRBJ2-5 and V is TRBV2; 8 bases line up with TRBD2. There are 14 residues in the CDR3. The germline V gene encodes CDR1 SNHLY and CDR2 FYNNEI. J lost 5 bases, V lost 11 bases, and 13 bases had no gene match. The CDR3, as DNA: TGTGCCGGCACCCCGGGACTAGAATACGAGACCCAGTACTTC. This sequence encodes CAGTPGLEYETQYF.

The chain uses TRBV7-3 and TRBJ2-7; D gene unclear. The V gene's germline CDR1 is SGHTA and CDR2 FQGTGA. The CDR3 has 17 residues. V gave up 1 base and J gave up 2 bases, with 18 bases separating them. The CDR3 bases are TGTGCCAGCAGCTTAAAGGGTCCTCGCGGAGAGGCCTACGAGCAGTACTTC. Its translation: CASSLKGPRGEAYEQYF. Filled out from reference TRBV7-3 and TRBJ2-7, the complete variable domain reads GAGVSQTPSNKVTEKGKYVELRCDPISGHTALYWYRQSLGQGPEFLIYFQGTGAADDSGLPNDRFFAVRPEGSVSTLKIQRTERGDSAVYLCASSLKGPRGEAYEQYFGPGTRLTVT.

The V and J genes are TRBV7-9 and TRBJ2-7; 14 positions agree with TRBD2. The V gene end was trimmed by 5 bases and the J gene end by 2 bases; junction bases not matched to a gene: 5. CDR3 length: 16 amino acids. CDR1 and CDR2 (germline): SEHNR, FQNEAQ (reference sequence). CDR3 sequence: CASSPTSGRDTYEQYF. CDR3 nucleotide sequence: TGTGCCAGCAGCCCGACTAGCGGGAGGGACACCTACGAGCAGTACTTC.

The V and J genes are TRBV29-1 and TRBJ2-1; TRBD2 matches at 14 bases. Trimming took 8 bases from V and 10 from J; bases not matched to a gene: 4. The CDR3 sequence is 12 residues long. Germline CDR1 reads SQVTM; CDR2 reads ANQGSEA. CDR3 protein: CSLTSGRAEQFF. In nucleotides, the CDR3 is TGCAGCTTGACTAGCGGGAGGGCAGAGCAGTTCTTC.

The gene calls are TRBV2 and TRBJ2-7; 9 bases map to TRBD1. After removal of 7 bases from V and 4 bases from J, the junction contained 14 bases not matched to a gene. The CDR3 has 16 amino acids. The V gene's germline CDR1 is SNHLY and CDR2 FYNNEI. The CDR3 reads CASNTRDREARYEQYF. CDR3 DNA: TGTGCCAGCAATACCCGGGACAGGGAGGCGAGGTACGAGCAGTACTTC. Using reference TRBV2 and TRBJ2-7 for the parts outside the CDR3, the full variable domain is EPEVTQTPSHQVTQMGQEVILRCVPISNHLYFYWYRQILGQKVEFLVSFYNNEISEKSEIFDDQFSVERPDGSNFTLKIRSTKLEDSAMYFCASNTRDREARYEQYFGPGTRLTVT.

The chain employs TRBV7-3 and TRBJ2-5; 7 bases map to TRBD2. This CDR3 is 13 amino acids long. From germline, CDR1 is SGHTA and CDR2 FQGTGA. V was clipped by 1 base and J by 5 bases; unmatched bases: 1. The CDR3 loop is CASSLIGGETQYF. In nucleotides, the CDR3 is TGTGCCAGCAGCTTAATCGGGGGGGAGACCCAGTACTTC.

CDR3 in amino acids: CAISETWTAEKSTQYF. The CDR3 nucleotides read TGTGCCATCAGTGAAACCTGGACGGCGGAAAAAAGTACGCAGTATTTT. This chain links TRBV10-3 with TRBJ2-3; D remains unclear. This CDR3 has 16 amino acids. V was cut by 3 bases and J by 8 bases, with 21 bases left in between. Germline V CDR1 and CDR2: ENHRY, SYGVKD.

The chain couples TRBV4-1 to TRBJ2-3; no reliable D call. The CDR3 extends over 13 amino acids. V shed 2 bases and J shed 0 bases, with 3 bases lying between them. Germline V gene lookup returns CDR1 MGHRA and CDR2 YSYEKL. CDR3 in DNA: TGCGCCAGCAGCCAATTCAGCACAGATACGCAGTATTTT. The encoded protein is CASSQFSTDTQYF.

The rearrangement joins TRBV5-4 to TRBJ2-1; 7 nucleotides agree with TRBD2. Germline-derived CDR1 and CDR2 are SGHNT and YYREEE (reference sequence). The J segment lost 6 bases and the V segment lost 0 bases, leaving 6 bases of the junction unmatched. This CDR3 comprises 15 residues. DNA of the CDR3: TGTGCCAGCAGCTTGGGGACTAGGATGACCAATGAGCAGTTCTTC. Translated: CASSLGTRMTNEQFF.

CDR3 sequence: CASSPLLAPTDTQYF. Here the CDR3 DNA reads TGTGCCAGCAGCCCGCTCCTAGCTCCCACAGATACGCAGTATTTT. The chain links TRBV7-3 to TRBJ2-3; D possibly corresponds to TRBD2 (5 bases). V lost 5 bases and J lost 2, with 14 bases in between. This CDR3 region has 15 residues. Germline V lookup: CDR1 SGHTA, CDR2 FQGTGA.

This chain's CDR3 is CASTMGLAGSGEQFF. The DNA for the CDR3 is TGTGCCAGCACAATGGGGCTAGCGGGATCGGGTGAGCAGTTCTTC. V is TRBV27 and J is TRBJ2-1, with 9 bases identical to TRBD2. J was trimmed by 9 bases and V by 7 bases; bases with no gene match: 13. CDR1 is MNHEY and CDR2 is SMNVEV in the germline V gene (reference sequence). CDR3 length equals 15 residues.

This clone is medium-sized (0.01 to 0.1%). The chain recombines TRBV19 with TRBJ2-7; 9 bases are a match to TRBD1. The CDR3 spans 15 residues. The junction had 11 bases not matched to a gene; V was cut back by 9 bases and J by 2 bases. CDR1 LNHDA and CDR2 SQIVND come from the germline V gene (reference sequence). The CDR3 loop reads CARETGTGTTYEQYF. CDR3 coding DNA: TGTGCCAGAGAAACCGGGACAGGGACTACCTACGAGCAGTACTTC.

This chain joins TRBV28 and TRBJ2-2; 7 bases match TRBD2. There are 16 residues in the CDR3. CDR1 and CDR2 (germline): MDHEN, SYDVKM. Losses at the gene ends were 6 bases for V and 3 bases for J; bases not matched to a gene: 10. CDR3: CASSWVPAGYTGELFF. In DNA form, the CDR3 reads TGTGCCAGCAGCTGGGTCCCAGCGGGGTACACCGGGGAGCTGTTTTTT. The full variable domain, its missing parts supplied by reference TRBV28 and TRBJ2-2, is DVKVTQSSRYLVKRTGEKVFLECVQDMDHENMFWYRQDPGLGLRLIYFSYDVKMKEKGDIPEGYSVSREKKERFSLILESASTNQTSMYLCASSWVPAGYTGELFFGEGSRLTVL.

This clone was seen just once. This chain uses TRBV4-1 with TRBJ2-7; D assignment may be TRBD1 or TRBD2 (6 bases each). With 4 bases removed from V and 4 bases from J, the gap between germline ends came to 14 bases. The CDR3 has 14 residues. Germline assignment: CDR1 MGHRA and CDR2 YSYEKL. CDR3 sequence reads: CASSLHREVYEQYF. CDR3 nucleotides: TGCGCCAGCAGCCTACACAGGGAGGTTTACGAGCAGTACTTC.

This chain uses TRBV29-1 with TRBJ2-3; D not certain. The ends were cut back, 3 bases at V and 7 bases at J, with 11 bases in the middle. The length of the CDR3 is 12 residues. The V gene's germline CDR1 is SQVTM and CDR2 ANQGSEA. The CDR3 loop is CSVDSGVNTQYF. The CDR3 region has the DNA TGCAGCGTTGACAGTGGGGTAAATACGCAGTATTTT.